Presented here are 9 T cell receptor beta chains from one specimen sequenced in a study of T cell repertoires in cytomegalovirus infection. TCRdb reanalysed the reads using MiXCR and keeps one entry per CDR3 protein. The data hold about 300,000 distinct CDR3 sequences, with 20% to 30% observed a single time. Material: PBMCs. The origin of the receptors is a human donor in good health (CMV status not recorded). Some clones in this sample may be carry-over from other donors' samples.

V gene TRBV28 combines with J gene TRBJ2-7, with 9 bases matching TRBD1. The V gene end was trimmed by 1 base and the J gene end by 7 bases; junction bases not matched to a gene: 11. The CDR3 sequence is 16 residues long. CDR1 and CDR2 from the germline V gene are MDHEN and SYDVKM. Written as DNA, the CDR3 is TGTGCCAGCAGTTTATTTAGTGGACAGGGGCCTTGGGAGCAGTACTTC. Encoded protein: CASSLFSGQGPWEQYF.

V usage is TRBV20-1 and J usage is TRBJ2-1; D is undetermined. The CDR3 spans 14 residues. The V gene lost 7 bases and the J gene lost 0 bases, with 13 bases spanning the gap. Germline V CDR1 and CDR2: DFQATT, SNEGSKA (reference sequence). The CDR3 reads CSGESWSSYNEQFF. Written as DNA, the CDR3 is TGCAGTGGGGAATCGTGGAGCTCCTACAATGAGCAGTTCTTC.

The chain joins TRBV5-1 to TRBJ1-1, with TRBD1 as a possible D gene (6 bases). Germline values: CDR1 SGHRS, CDR2 YFSETQ. V shed 3 bases and J shed 7 bases, with 10 bases lying between them. The CDR3 length is 12 residues. CDR3 nucleotide sequence: TGCGCCAGCAGCTATCAGGGGCTTGAAGCTTTCTTT. Translation: CASSYQGLEAFF.

This clonotype was counted many times. The CDR3 DNA is TGTGCCAGCAGCTTATCAGGCGGGACCTACGAGCAGTACTTC. This translates into CASSLSGGTYEQYF. The V gene is TRBV7-9, the J gene TRBJ2-7; tentatively, D is TRBD2 (6 bases). Germline CDR1 reads SEHNR; CDR2 reads FQNEAQ (reference sequence). Trimming shortened V by 2 bases and J by 2 bases, and 10 bases separated the two germline ends. The CDR3 contains 14 residues.

This clonotype was picked up many times. The chain has TRBV7-2 and TRBJ1-1, with 8 bases matching TRBD1. The germline V gene encodes CDR1 SGHTA and CDR2 FQGNSA. This CDR3 has 13 amino acids. The J segment lost 10 bases and the V segment lost 1 base, leaving 5 bases of the junction unmatched. CDR3 sequence reads: CASSLESGTGAFF. In DNA form, the CDR3 reads TGTGCCAGCAGCTTAGAATCCGGGACAGGAGCTTTCTTT.

The chain employs TRBV28 and TRBJ1-5, with TRBD1 identical over 9 bases. CDR1 MDHEN and CDR2 SYDVKM come from the germline V gene. Unmatched junction bases numbered 4, after V lost 6 bases and J lost 4 bases. This CDR3 spans 14 amino acids. The CDR3 sequence: CASRGQGGNQPQHF. The CDR3 bases are TGTGCCAGCAGGGGACAGGGTGGAAATCAGCCCCAGCATTTT.

This clonotype has a count of ten or more. This chain joins TRBV7-2 and TRBJ2-4, with D unresolved. This CDR3 spans 14 amino acids. Trimming took 7 bases from V and 6 from J, leaving 16 bases between them. Germline lookup yields CDR1 SGHTA and CDR2 FQGNSA. In nucleotides, the CDR3 is TGTGCCAGCACCGAAGGGTTTGCAAGAAACATTCAGTACTTC. Translation: CASTEGFARNIQYF.

The chain couples TRBV4-1 to TRBJ2-5, with D unresolved. CDR1 and CDR2 from the germline V gene are MGHRA and YSYEKL. V was cut by 0 bases and J by 0 bases, with 8 bases left in between. The CDR3 consists of 15 residues. The CDR3 reads CASSQELEYQETQYF. CDR3 nucleotide sequence: TGCGCCAGCAGCCAAGAGTTGGAATACCAAGAGACCCAGTACTTC.

The table lists this clonotype with a few counts. The chain combines TRBV20-1 with TRBJ2-7, with D perhaps TRBD2 (6 bases). Germline lookup yields CDR1 DFQATT and CDR2 SNEGSKA (reference sequence). The CDR3 covers 13 residues. V was clipped by 6 bases and J by 7 bases, with 19 bases between them. The CDR3 DNA sequence: TGCAGTGCCAAATATAGGACTACGTGGGAGCAGTACTTC. It yields the protein CSAKYRTTWEQYF.